This record concerns one T cell receptor (beta chain) sequence. The antigen is undetermined. Additional DNA sequences in this sample encode the identical CDR3. The length of the CDR3 is 15 residues. The germline V gene has CDR1 SGHAT and CDR2 FQNNGV. The V and J ends lost 1 base and 4 bases, in that order; junction bases with no gene match: 5. The record originates from a study of shared clonotypes between healthy human individuals. Original methodology: Owing to the provision of junction-only sequences devoid of quality scores by immunoSEQ, filtering differed. Sequenced by immunoSEQ multiplex PCR; TCRdb stores in-frame clones only, minus some. The DNA was the basis for D and trimming; V, J and clone size are from that table. The profile shows about 2,100,000 clones, 85% to 95% of them singletons. Naive CD8 cells lacked CD45RO and underwent positive selection for CCR7, leaving out terminally differentiated effector memory CD45RA+ cells.

Regarding the study as a whole: Represented genetic and exposure-history diversity was restricted by having few donors.

The source material was naive CD8+ T cells from PBMCs. This TCR derives from a man aged 18 to 35 in good health. Some clones in this sample may be carry-over from other donors' samples. The chain employs TRBV11-2 and TRBJ2-7; 9 bases match TRBD2. This CDR3 reads CASSLGAGGGYEQYF. DNA of the CDR3: TGTGCCAGCAGCTTAGGAGCGGGAGGCGGTTACGAGCAGTACTTC.